The present entry profiles one T cell receptor (beta chain) with its context. Its antigen is unknown. The time point denotes: week 11, during vaccination. Doses consisted of 300 ug of mutant IDH1 20-mer peptide each, paired with topical imiquimod. The sample is drawn from a study of a mutant IDH1 vaccine in newly diagnosed glioma. Study at large: Vaccinations, eight in total, occurred in weeks 1, 3, 5, 7, 11, 15, 19, 23. A 62.5% male, about 38% female split and a mean age of 40.4 years characterized treated patients.

TCRdb keeps only in-frame clones here, not all; method: immunoSEQ multiplex PCR. The sample carries tens of thousands of clones, approximately 80% recorded once. V was trimmed by 3 bases and J by 4 bases, leaving 9 bases between them. The germline V gene encodes CDR1 MNHNS and CDR2 SASEGT. The CDR3 extends over 13 amino acids. The chain recombines TRBV6-1 with TRBJ1-1; tentatively, D is TRBD1 (6 bases). The clonotype comes from a man younger than 40 with glioma. This specimen was PBMCs, taken from a glioma patient whose treatment included an IDH1 peptide vaccine. CDR3 in amino acids: CASSEGASTEAFF. Written as DNA, the CDR3 is TGTGCCAGCAGTGAGGGGGCAAGCACTGAAGCTTTCTTT.